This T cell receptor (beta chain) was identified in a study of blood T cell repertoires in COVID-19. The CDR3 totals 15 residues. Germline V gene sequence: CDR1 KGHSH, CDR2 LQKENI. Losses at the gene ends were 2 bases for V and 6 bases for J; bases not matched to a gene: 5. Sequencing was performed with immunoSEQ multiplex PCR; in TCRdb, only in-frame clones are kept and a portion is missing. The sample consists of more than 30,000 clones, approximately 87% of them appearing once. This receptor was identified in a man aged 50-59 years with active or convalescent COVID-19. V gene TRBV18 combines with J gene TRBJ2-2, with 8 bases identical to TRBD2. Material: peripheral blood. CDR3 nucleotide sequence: TGTGCCAGCTCACCAGCGGGAGGAACGGCCGGGGAGCTGTTTTTT. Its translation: CASSPAGGTAGELFF.